What follows are 18 T cell receptor beta chains derived from one specimen sequenced in a study of regulatory T cells in long-lasting Graves disease. Time point in this sample: persistent/refractory GD, antithyroid drugs over 5 years with positive TRAb. The TCR library was made from RNA extracted from PBMCs. Researchers made TCR beta libraries by using iRepertoire HTBI primers and running Arm-PCR on CDR3 regions. TCRdb used MiXCR to reprocess the multiplex PCR reads, holding one entry per CDR3 protein. The sample includes some 280,000 distinct CDR3 sequences, 22% of them seen just once. Sequencing was performed on peripheral blood mononuclear cells (PBMCs), taken when the disease was refractory, from a patient treated with antithyroid drugs. The receptors originated from a female donor with Graves disease.

This clonotype appeared many times. The chain combines TRBV29-1 with TRBJ1-5; D is ambiguous. V lost 3 bases, J lost 6 bases, and 12 bases lay in between. CDR3 size: 13 residues. Germline V lookup: CDR1 SQVTM, CDR2 ANQGSEA. In DNA, the CDR3 is TGCAGCGTTGATCTGGGAGCCGGTCAGCCCCAGCATTTT. Its translation: CSVDLGAGQPQHF. The whole variable domain, remainder taken from reference TRBV29-1 and TRBJ1-5, is SAVISQKPSRDICQRGTSLTIQCQVDSQVTMMFWYRQQPGQSLTLIATANQGSEATYESGFVIDKFPISRPNLTFSTLTVSNMSPEDSSIYLCSVDLGAGQPQHFGDGTRLSIL.

The gene calls are TRBV29-1 and TRBJ1-1; 10 bases align to TRBD1. Trimming at V came to 5 bases and at J to 3 bases, leaving 6 bases not matched to a gene. This CDR3 has 14 amino acids. CDR1 and CDR2 from the germline V gene are SQVTM and ANQGSEA. CDR3 region: CSVWGTGVHTEAFF. As DNA, the CDR3 is TGCAGCGTTTGGGGGACAGGGGTCCACACTGAAGCTTTCTTT.

This clonotype was detected ten times or more. This chain joins TRBV7-2 and TRBJ1-1; D uncertain. V lost 5 bases to trimming and J lost 1 base, with 17 bases between them. Germline loops: CDR1 SGHTA, CDR2 FQGNSA. The CDR3 is made up of 16 amino acids. The CDR3 protein is CASSPIPGEWNTEAFF. DNA for the CDR3: TGTGCCAGCAGCCCTATCCCGGGAGAATGGAACACTGAAGCTTTCTTT. The full variable domain, rest sourced from reference TRBV7-2 and TRBJ1-1, is GAGVSQSPSNKVTEKGKDVELRCDPISGHTALYWYRQSLGQGLEFLIYFQGNSAPDKSGLPSDRFSAERTGGSVSTLTIQRTQQEDSAVYLCASSPIPGEWNTEAFFGQGTRLTVV.

There are many counts of this clonotype. The chain couples TRBV10-3 to TRBJ1-1; TRBD1 might be the D (5 bases). This CDR3 is built from 14 residues. V lost 6 bases, J lost 0 bases, and 11 bases lay in between. Germline-derived CDR1 and CDR2 are ENHRY and SYGVKD. The CDR3 DNA reads as TGTGCCATCAGGTCCGGGACGGTGAACACTGAAGCTTTCTTT. Residues: CAIRSGTVNTEAFF.

Ten or more counts support this clonotype. The rearrangement joins TRBV10-3 to TRBJ2-7; D gene ambiguous. The germline CDR1 and CDR2 sequences are ENHRY and SYGVKD. V lost 1 base and J lost 3, with 7 bases in between. The CDR3 totals 13 residues. Written as DNA, the CDR3 is TGTGCCATCAGTGAGTTGGGCGGCTACGAGCAGTACTTC. Translating gives CAISELGGYEQYF.

This clonotype was seen many times. The rearrangement joins TRBV20-1 to TRBJ2-7; TRBD2 matches 13 bases. Trimming cost V 2 bases and J 3 bases; bases outside gene matches: 4. The germline gives CDR1 DFQATT, CDR2 SNEGSKA (reference sequence). This CDR3 comprises 15 residues. CDR3 in amino acids: CSARQRTSGSYEQYF. The CDR3 bases are TGCAGTGCTAGACAAAGGACTAGCGGGAGCTACGAGCAGTACTTC.

The chain has TRBV11-3 and TRBJ2-1, with D uncertain. Looked up from germline, CDR1 is SGHNT and CDR2 is YENEEA. V gave up 0 bases and J gave up 6 bases, with 6 bases separating them. This CDR3 comprises 13 residues. CDR3 coding DNA: TGTGCCAGCAGCTTAGATCCTAGCAATGAGCAGTTCTTC. It is translated as CASSLDPSNEQFF.

This clonotype was picked up a small number of times. The CDR3 is CASSLGQVEKLFF. CDR3 nucleotide sequence: TGTGCCAGCAGCTTAGGACAGGTTGAAAAACTGTTTTTT. This chain connects TRBV7-9 to TRBJ1-4; D possibly corresponds to TRBD1 (6 bases). Between the trimmed V and J ends, which lost 1 base and 7 bases, there was a span of 7 bases. The CDR3 covers 13 residues. Germline V CDR1 and CDR2: SEHNR, FQNEAQ (reference sequence).

The chain combines TRBV12-3 or TRBV12-4 with TRBJ2-3; either TRBD1 or TRBD2 may fit D (5 bases each). The CDR3 is 14 residues long. Trimming cost V 7 bases and J 2 bases, with 13 bases left between them. CDR3 protein: CASKTGPDTDTQYF. For the CDR3, the DNA is TGTGCCAGCAAAACGGGACCGGACACAGATACGCAGTATTTT.

This clonotype was counted only a few times. The chain uses TRBV19 and TRBJ2-7; 7 bases align to TRBD1. The CDR3 is 15 amino acids. The germline V gene has CDR1 LNHDA and CDR2 SQIVND (reference sequence). The ends lost 6 bases at V and 0 bases at J; junction bases unmatched: 8. CDR3 protein: CASSPDRDSSYEQYF. CDR3 bases: TGTGCCAGTAGCCCAGACCGGGACAGCTCCTACGAGCAGTACTTC.

The rearrangement uses TRBV5-1 and TRBJ2-5, with 8 bases aligning to TRBD2. The germline V gene encodes CDR1 SGHRS and CDR2 YFSETQ. There are 16 residues in the CDR3. J gave up 1 base and V 3 bases, and 8 bases lay outside the gene matches. Here the CDR3 DNA reads TGCGCCAGCAGCTGGATAGCGGGACCCATCCAAGAGACCCAGTACTTC. It yields the protein CASSWIAGPIQETQYF.

The chain employs TRBV6-2 or TRBV6-3 and TRBJ1-4; no clear D. Germline loops: CDR1 MNHEY, CDR2 SVGEGT. Trimming shortened V by 0 bases and J by 8 bases, and 19 bases separated the two germline ends. The CDR3 is 17 amino acids. Written as DNA, the CDR3 is TGTGCCAGCAGTTACTCGGGAGTGGGAGAAACTTTGGAAAAACTGTTTTTT. Its translation is CASSYSGVGETLEKLFF.

This clonotype came up a few times. The chain combines TRBV4-1 with TRBJ2-7; 13 bases are a match to TRBD2. There are 20 residues in the CDR3. V lost 0 bases to trimming and J lost 2 bases; unmatched junction nucleotides: 13. Germline CDR1 is MGHRA and CDR2 is YSYEKL. The CDR3 is CASSQDERLAGGGNPYEQYF. CDR3 nucleotides: TGCGCCAGCAGCCAAGACGAGAGACTAGCGGGAGGAGGGAACCCCTACGAGCAGTACTTC.

The chain recombines TRBV20-1 with TRBJ1-4; D is uncertain. The CDR3 runs to 11 residues. Trimming removed 5 bases at V and 7 bases at J, with 8 bases between. Germline lookup yields CDR1 DFQATT and CDR2 SNEGSKA (reference sequence). The CDR3 coding sequence is TGCAGTGCTCCTGGGGTTGAAAAACTGTTTTTT. It yields the protein CSAPGVEKLFF.

This chain joins TRBV5-6 and TRBJ1-1, with TRBD1 matching 7 bases. The CDR3 has 13 amino acids. Unmatched junction bases numbered 9, after V lost 3 bases and J lost 10 bases. Germline V gives CDR1 SGHDT, CDR2 YYEEEE. This chain's CDR3 is CASSSTGPDPAFF. The CDR3 DNA follows: TGTGCCAGCAGCTCGACAGGGCCTGACCCAGCTTTCTTT.

This clonotype occurred many times. V usage is TRBV6-2 or TRBV6-3 and J usage is TRBJ2-5; D call uncertain. The CDR3 loop spans 14 amino acids. V gave up 6 bases and J gave up 5 bases, with 16 bases separating them. Germline values: CDR1 MNHEY, CDR2 SVGEGT. Here the CDR3 DNA reads TGTGCCAGCAGCCTTACTTATCAACGGGAGACCCAGTACTTC. This translates into CASSLTYQRETQYF.

The chain recombines TRBV29-1 with TRBJ1-4; 7 bases fit TRBD1. The CDR3 runs to 15 residues. Germline V gene lookup returns CDR1 SQVTM and CDR2 ANQGSEA. V gave up 3 bases and J gave up 8 bases; unmatched junction bases: 12. The CDR3 DNA sequence: TGCAGCGTTGAGGCACAGGGGTCCGGAAGAGAAAAACTGTTTTTT. This gives the protein CSVEAQGSGREKLFF.

This clonotype occurred many times. V usage is TRBV28 and J usage is TRBJ1-5, with TRBD1 as a possible D gene (5 bases). V lost 2 bases and J lost 3, with 11 bases in between. The CDR3 covers 15 residues. Germline lookup yields CDR1 MDHEN and CDR2 SYDVKM. This chain's CDR3 is CASSLRGLINQPQHF. DNA of the CDR3: TGTGCCAGCAGTTTAAGGGGACTGATCAATCAGCCCCAGCATTTT.